The present entry profiles one T cell receptor beta chain with its context. CD45RO-negative, CCR7-selected cells formed the naive CD8 fraction, which excluded terminally differentiated effector memory CD45RA+ cells. Per germline, CDR1 SGHVS and CDR2 FQNEAQ. V lost 4 bases and J lost 1; bases outside the gene matches: 12. There are 17 residues in the CDR3. These data come from a study of shared clonotypes between healthy human individuals. Assay used: immunoSEQ multiplex PCR; TCRdb lists only in-frame clones, some missing. The data show 800,000 to 950,000 clones, about 96% seen once. The sample taken for sequencing was naive CD8+ T cells sorted from blood. This receptor was taken from a man aged 30-40 years in good health. The chain uses TRBV7-8 and TRBJ2-5; 7 nucleotides match TRBD1. In DNA, the CDR3 is TGTGCCAGCAGCTCAATAGGGACAGCCGAAATCCAAGAGACCCAGTACTTC. It encodes CASSSIGTAEIQETQYF.